This record covers a single TCR beta chain. The sample is drawn from a study of T cells in Graves' hyperthyroidism and ophthalmopathy. TCR beta CDR3 regions were amplified from RNA transcripts. First-round RT-PCR of the TCR CDR3 relied on the HTBI primer set. TCRdb itself ran the multiplex PCR reads through MiXCR, one entry per CDR3 protein. Here the sample spans 480,000 or so distinct CDR3 sequences, approximately 49% being singletons. There are 16 residues in the CDR3. The V gene lost 6 bases and the J gene lost 6 bases, with 26 bases spanning the gap. Per the germline V gene, CDR1 is DFQATT and CDR2 is SNEGSKA (reference sequence).

V and J are TRBV20-1 and TRBJ1-2, with D perhaps matching TRBD1 (5 bases). Input material: peripheral blood or thyroid tissue (not recorded which). This TCR was recovered from an adult woman with Graves' disease, either hyperthyroidism or ophthalmopathy (not recorded which). This chain's CDR3 is CSARAGADTGDDGYTF. The DNA for the CDR3 is TGCAGTGCGAGGGCCGGGGCTGACACCGGGGACGATGGCTACACCTTC.